This entry describes one TCR beta chain. Compared with germline, one end of the junction differs, possibly owing to a read error. The data derive from a study of blood T cell repertoires in COVID-19. Original processing notes: Nucleated cell counts were estimated from reference gene primer amplification. Sequencing was performed with immunoSEQ multiplex PCR; in TCRdb, only in-frame clones are kept and a portion is missing. V and J calls and clone size are as listed in that table; D and trimming were resolved from the DNA. The profile shows 450,000 to 500,000 clones, roughly 88% of them singletons. Germline V CDR1 and CDR2: SSHAT, FNYEAQ (reference sequence). The CDR3 sequence is 17 residues long.

The specimen sequenced was peripheral blood. This chain links TRBV7-7 with TRBJ2-5, with 10 bases fitting TRBD2. The receptor was derived from a human donor in a cohort sampled during active COVID-19. The CDR3 protein is CASSPGPRAGGKETQYF. Written as DNA, the CDR3 is TGTGCTAGCAGCCCCGGCCCGCGAGCGGGAGGGAAAGAGACCCAGTACTTC.